A single sample gave rise to the 8 T cell receptor beta chains below, sequenced in a study of PD-1 blockade in classical Hodgkin lymphoma. Sequencing was performed with immunoSEQ multiplex PCR; in TCRdb, only in-frame clones are kept and a portion is missing. The sample includes about 84,000 clones, about nine tenths of them seen just once. Each of the patients experienced relapse following autologous stem cell transplantation, and their brentuximab vedotin exposure differed. Sequencing was performed on peripheral blood mononuclear cells (PBMCs), taken at baseline. The source is a human donor with classical Hodgkin lymphoma.

The chain links TRBV5-6 to TRBJ1-1; D unclear. The CDR3 runs to 16 residues. Trimming took off 4 bases at V and 0 bases at J, with 16 bases between the two ends. Germline assignment: CDR1 SGHDT and CDR2 YYEEEE. CDR3 bases: TGTGCCAGCAGCGAGCTTGTGGGTGTGATGAACACTGAAGCTTTCTTT. Translating gives CASSELVGVMNTEAFF.

V is TRBV7-8 and J is TRBJ2-7; perhaps TRBD1 as D (5 bases). CDR1 SGHVS and CDR2 FQNEAQ come from the germline V gene. V was clipped by 1 base and J by 10 bases, with 8 bases between them. The CDR3 loop spans 11 amino acids. CDR3 nucleotide sequence: TGTGCCAGCAGCTTAGAGGGGCCCCAGTACTTC. This gives the protein CASSLEGPQYF.

This rearrangement joins TRBV19 to TRBJ1-5, with a tentative D call TRBD1 (5 bases). The CDR3 covers 14 residues. Trimming left V 5 bases short and J 3 bases short, with 11 bases between. Germline lookup yields CDR1 LNHDA and CDR2 SQIVND (reference sequence). The CDR3 coding sequence is TGTGCCAGTAGTGATGACAGCCTCAATCAGCCCCAGCATTTT. Amino acid sequence: CASSDDSLNQPQHF.

J is TRBJ2-2 and V is TRBV29-1; 10 bases match TRBD2. The CDR3 totals 17 residues. V trimming: 7 bases; J trimming: 1 base; junction bases outside the gene matches: 12. Germline V gene lookup returns CDR1 SQVTM and CDR2 ANQGSEA. The CDR3: CSEIKASGSWNTGELFF. CDR3 nucleotides: TGCAGCGAAATAAAGGCTAGCGGGAGTTGGAACACCGGGGAGCTGTTTTTT.

The chain joins TRBV2 to TRBJ2-7, with a weak D call TRBD2 (6 bases). CDR1 is SNHLY and CDR2 is FYNNEI in the germline V gene. V lost 1 base, J lost 2 bases, and 12 bases lay in between. This CDR3 region has 15 residues. The CDR3 loop reads CASSEVRQRAYEQYF. The CDR3 coding sequence is TGTGCCAGCAGTGAAGTGCGACAGCGGGCCTACGAGCAGTACTTC.

V usage is TRBV6-1 and J usage is TRBJ2-1; TRBD2 matches at 9 bases. Germline CDR1 is MNHNS and CDR2 is SASEGT. Losses at the gene ends were 4 bases for V and 8 bases for J; bases not matched to a gene: 9. The CDR3 runs 15 residues. The CDR3 is CASSVAGVSMDEQFF. CDR3 coding DNA: TGTGCCAGCAGTGTAGCGGGAGTGTCTATGGATGAGCAGTTCTTC.

This clone appeared a single time. The chain recombines TRBV28 with TRBJ2-7, with 7 nucleotides matching TRBD1. Germline V gene data show CDR1 as MDHEN and CDR2 as SYDVKM. V shed 4 bases and J 3 bases; nucleotides not matched to a gene: 9. CDR3 length: 15 amino acids. The CDR3 here is CASSSTTQGIYEQYF. CDR3 bases: TGTGCCAGCAGTTCAACCACACAGGGGATCTACGAGCAGTACTTC. Full variable domain (remainder filled in from reference TRBV28 and TRBJ2-7): DVKVTQSSRYLVKRTGEKVFLECVQDMDHENMFWYRQDPGLGLRLIYFSYDVKMKEKGDIPEGYSVSREKKERFSLILESASTNQTSMYLCASSSTTQGIYEQYFGPGTRLTVT.

This clone was observed a handful of times. The CDR3 protein is CASSHGLAYEQYF. CDR3 sequence (DNA): TGTGCCAGCAGCCACGGGCTCGCCTACGAGCAGTACTTC. The chain is built from TRBV7-2 and TRBJ2-7; D uncertain. The CDR3 has 13 residues. Trimming took off 5 bases at V and 2 bases at J, with 10 bases between the two ends. CDR1 is SGHTA, CDR2 FQGNSA, per germline.